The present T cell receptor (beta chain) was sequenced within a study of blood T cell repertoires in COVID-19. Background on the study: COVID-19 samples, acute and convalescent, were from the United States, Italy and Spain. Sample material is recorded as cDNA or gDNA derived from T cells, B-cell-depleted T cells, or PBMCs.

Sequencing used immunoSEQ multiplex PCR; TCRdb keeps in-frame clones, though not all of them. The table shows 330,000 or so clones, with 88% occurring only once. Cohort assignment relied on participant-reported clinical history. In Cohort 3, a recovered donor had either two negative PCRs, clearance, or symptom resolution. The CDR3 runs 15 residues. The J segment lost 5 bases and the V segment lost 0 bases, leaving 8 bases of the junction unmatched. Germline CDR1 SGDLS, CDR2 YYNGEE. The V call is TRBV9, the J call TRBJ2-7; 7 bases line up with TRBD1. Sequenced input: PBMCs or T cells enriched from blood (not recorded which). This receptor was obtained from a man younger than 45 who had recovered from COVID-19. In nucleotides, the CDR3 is TGTGCCAGCAGCGTAGAAGGCAGGGGGTTAGACGAGCAGTACTTC. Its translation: CASSVEGRGLDEQYF.